This T cell receptor beta chain was obtained from a study of CD8 T cells in Susac syndrome. TCR beta from blood CD8+ and CD4+ T cells was sequenced. Controls comprised healthy donors matched for age and sex. About 0.5 to 1 ug RNA was reverse transcribed with random hexamers. From the immunoSEQ multiplex PCR reads, TCRdb called clonotypes with MiXCR, one entry per CDR3 protein. The repertoire holds roughly 200,000 distinct CDR3 sequences, over 85% seen once, with less than 0.12% in the top ten. This CDR3 has 15 residues. In germline, CDR1 is SGHAT, CDR2 FQDESV (reference sequence). With 6 bases clipped from V and 0 bases from J, the junction kept 4 bases outside the gene matches.

The V call is TRBV11-1, the J call TRBJ2-1, with 8 bases identical to TRBD1. Sequencing input: CD4+ T cells from PBMCs. This clonotype originated in a human donor in good health. In DNA form, the CDR3 reads TGTGCCAGCAGGATACAGGGGGGCTCCTACAATGAGCAGTTCTTC. Amino acids: CASRIQGGSYNEQFF.